This T cell receptor (beta chain) stems from a study of blood T cell repertoires in COVID-19. Study information: COVID-19 samples collected from the United States, Italy and Spain covered acute and convalescent phases.

This clone was counted a few times. Recruits, aged roughly 18 to 100 years, lived in 24 US areas. Cohorts were determined from participant-reported clinical history. Within 2 weeks of study entry, exposed participants had contacted a PCR-confirmed or clinician-diagnosed COVID-19 case. The repertoire was sequenced with immunoSEQ multiplex PCR; TCRdb's copy has only in-frame clones and lacks some. This sample yields around 400,000 clones, of which over 75% are seen a single time; about 1.5% belongs to the top ten. Trimming cost V 4 bases and J 0 bases; bases outside gene matches: 5. This CDR3 has 15 residues. The germline V gene has CDR1 LNHDA and CDR2 SQIVND (reference sequence).

V is TRBV19 and J is TRBJ1-2; 7 bases fit TRBD1. The sample consisted of PBMCs or T cells enriched from blood (not recorded which). The clonotype originates from a woman aged 18-29 years who had been exposed to COVID-19. Here the CDR3 reads CASSTGTVPNYGYTF. The CDR3 bases are TGTGCCAGTAGTACCGGGACAGTACCTAACTATGGCTACACCTTC.